The 7 T cell receptor beta chains listed next were all sequenced from one sample in a study of liver allograft versus peripheral blood T cells. About the study: Transplanted-liver T cell receptor repertoires were compared with recipients' peripheral blood repertoires.

TCRdb reprocessed the reads via MiXCR and lists one record per CDR3 protein. The sample contains roughly 9,200 distinct CDR3 sequences, 26% of which appear only once. These receptors all stem from a human patient who had a liver transplant. The T cells may come from the graft donor.

With respect to this clonotype: Given a much more abundant clone one base away, this may be a read error. V and J are TRBV13 and TRBJ1-1; tentative D call: TRBD1 (6 bases). Per germline, CDR1 PRHDT and CDR2 FYEKMQ (reference sequence). V was trimmed by 5 bases and J by 5 bases, leaving 21 bases between them. There are 16 residues in the CDR3. This CDR3 is CASSAPWGTQGTEAFF. The CDR3 coding sequence is TGTGCCAGCAGCGCTCCCTGGGGAACCCAGGGGACTGAAGCTTTCTTT.

The chain uses TRBV29-1 and TRBJ2-3, with D perhaps matching TRBD1 (6 bases). CDR3 length: 16 residues. Per the germline V gene, CDR1 is SQVTM and CDR2 is ANQGSEA. Deletions cut 1 base from V and 3 bases from J, with 17 bases between. The CDR3 reads CSVEGSAGRGTDTQYF. CDR3 bases: TGCAGCGTTGAAGGGTCGGCGGGTAGGGGGACAGATACGCAGTATTTT.

This clonotype counts as medium-sized (0.01 to 0.1%). The V gene is TRBV6-5, the J gene TRBJ1-2; 8 bases align to TRBD1. The germline V gene encodes CDR1 MNHEY and CDR2 SVGAGI. This CDR3 is 13 amino acids long. Trimming removed 5 bases from V and 4 bases from J; junction bases left unmatched: 3. The CDR3 DNA reads TGTGCCAGCAGTATACAGGGGGGCTATGGCTACACCTTC. Protein: CASSIQGGYGYTF.

By sample fraction, this clonotype is medium-sized. This chain uses TRBV19 with TRBJ1-3; D gene ambiguous. Looked up from germline, CDR1 is LNHDA and CDR2 is SQIVND (reference sequence). V was cut by 1 base and J by 4 bases, with 8 bases left in between. This CDR3 is 14 amino acids long. The CDR3 is CASSIGGGGNTIYF. The CDR3 DNA is TGTGCCAGTAGTATAGGAGGAGGGGGAAACACCATATATTTT.

As for this clonotype: Being one base from a much bigger clone, this may be a read error. This chain uses TRBV27 with TRBJ1-5; no clear D. The CDR3 totals 15 residues. Per the germline V gene, CDR1 is MNHEY and CDR2 is SMNVEV (reference sequence). CDR3 DNA: TGTGCCAGCAGTATGGTCGGCAGTTGGAATCAGCCCCAGCAATTT. It specifies CASSMVGSWNQPQQF.

Relative to its sample, this clonotype is medium-sized. This chain links TRBV28 with TRBJ2-1, with 8 bases lining up with TRBD2. The CDR3 is 15 amino acids. Germline loops: CDR1 MDHEN, CDR2 SYDVKM. J gave up 3 bases and V 5 bases, and 6 bases lay outside the gene matches. The CDR3 DNA is TGTGCCAGCAGTAAAGCGGGGGAGAGCTACAATGAGCAGTTCTTC. Translated, it gives CASSKAGESYNEQFF.

This clonotype is labeled medium-sized. V is TRBV7-2 and J is TRBJ1-4; D possibly corresponds to TRBD1 (5 bases). The CDR3 consists of 16 residues. V was shortened by 4 bases and J by 7 bases, with 19 bases between the two germline ends. Germline V gene lookup returns CDR1 SGHTA and CDR2 FQGNSA. Here the CDR3 reads CASSWGPNEGVEKLFF. For the CDR3, the DNA is TGTGCCAGCAGCTGGGGACCCAACGAGGGCGTTGAAAAACTGTTTTTT.